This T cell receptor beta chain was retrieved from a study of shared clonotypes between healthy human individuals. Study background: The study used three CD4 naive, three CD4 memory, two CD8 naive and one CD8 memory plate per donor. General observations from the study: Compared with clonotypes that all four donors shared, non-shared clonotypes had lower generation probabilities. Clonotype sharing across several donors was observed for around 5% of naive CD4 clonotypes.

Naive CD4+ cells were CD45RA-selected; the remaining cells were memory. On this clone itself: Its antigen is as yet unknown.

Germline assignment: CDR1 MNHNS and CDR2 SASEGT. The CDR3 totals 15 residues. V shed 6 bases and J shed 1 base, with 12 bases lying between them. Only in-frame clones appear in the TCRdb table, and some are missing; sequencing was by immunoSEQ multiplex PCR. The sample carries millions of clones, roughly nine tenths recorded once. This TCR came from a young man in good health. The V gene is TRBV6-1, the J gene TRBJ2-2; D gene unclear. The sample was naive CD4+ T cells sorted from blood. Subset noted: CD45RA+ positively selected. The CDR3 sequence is CASRPAGRNTGELFF. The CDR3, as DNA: TGTGCCAGCAGACCTGCTGGACGGAACACCGGGGAGCTGTTTTTT.